This TCR beta chain derives from a study of cytomegalovirus exposure and HLA in healthy donors. Amplification used 60 Vbeta primers and 13 Jbeta primers. Clones were read by immunoSEQ multiplex PCR, and TCRdb kept only the in-frame ones, dropping some. The sample shows 140,000 to 150,000 clones, 65% to 85% of them seen only once. Per germline, CDR1 LNHDA and CDR2 SQIVND (reference sequence). The CDR3 length is 15 residues. The chain has TRBV19 and TRBJ2-5, with TRBD1 matching 8 bases. Judging by the DNA end, TRBJ2-7 fits better; the J call may be wrong. The origin of this receptor is a male donor in good health and CMV-seronegative. Sequenced material: PBMCs. Here the CDR3 reads CASSIGDRTSYEQYF. The CDR3, as DNA: TGTGCCAGTAGTATAGGGGACAGGACATCCTACGAGCAGTACTTC.